The 5 T cell receptor beta chains below come from one sample, sequenced in a study of T cell responses to AZD1222 COVID-19 vaccine. Profiled with immunoSEQ multiplex PCR; TCRdb holds only in-frame clones, not every one. Among roughly 150,000 clones listed, 87% were seen once. Sequences were derived from peripheral blood, sampled 28 days after the second AZD1222 dose. These receptors were taken from an adult who received the AZD1222 COVID-19 vaccine.

This clone qualifies as medium-sized. The chain is built from TRBV5-1 and TRBJ2-1; D call uncertain. The CDR3 sequence is 15 residues long. From germline, CDR1 is SGHRS and CDR2 YFSETQ. V was shortened by 4 bases and J by 0 bases, with 11 bases between the two germline ends. Here the CDR3 DNA reads TGCGCCAGCAGCACTCTAAGAAGCTCCTACAATGAGCAGTTCTTC. Its protein is CASSTLRSSYNEQFF.

This clone was counted a single time. The chain is built from TRBV19 and TRBJ1-5; no reliable D call. The CDR3 length is 15 residues. V dropped 3 bases and J dropped 1 base, with 10 bases sitting between them. CDR1 and CDR2 from the germline V gene are LNHDA and SQIVND (reference sequence). This CDR3 reads CASSMPIKSNQPQHF. In DNA, the CDR3 is TGTGCCAGTAGTATGCCCATTAAGAGCAATCAGCCCCAGCATTTT.

The gene calls are TRBV3-1 (or the pseudogene TRBV3-2) and TRBJ2-1; 10 nucleotides align to TRBD2. Germline V lookup: CDR1 LGHDT, CDR2 YNNKEL (reference sequence). With 0 bases clipped from V and 8 bases from J, the junction kept 10 bases outside the gene matches. The CDR3 length is 17 residues. The CDR3 reads CASSQEWASGSKDEQFF. The CDR3 DNA sequence: TGTGCCAGCAGCCAAGAATGGGCTAGCGGGAGTAAGGATGAGCAGTTCTTC.

CDR3 loop: CASSIAGTGSGANVLTF. The CDR3 bases are TGTGCCAGTAGTATAGCGGGCACCGGCTCTGGGGCCAACGTCCTGACTTTC. The chain links TRBV19 to TRBJ2-6, with no clear D. This CDR3 is built from 17 residues. V lost 1 base and J lost 0, with 10 bases in between. From germline, CDR1 is LNHDA and CDR2 SQIVND (reference sequence).

The J gene is TRBJ2-5, the V gene TRBV5-1; TRBD2 matches 7 bases. J was trimmed by 5 bases and V by 0 bases; bases with no gene match: 4. The CDR3 extends over 14 amino acids. From germline, CDR1 is SGHRS and CDR2 YFSETQ. The CDR3 loop is CASSLGGGKETQYF. The CDR3 bases are TGCGCCAGCAGCTTGGGGGGAGGGAAGGAGACCCAGTACTTC. The full variable domain, rest sourced from reference TRBV5-1 and TRBJ2-5, is KAGVTQTPRYLIKTRGQQVTLSCSPISGHRSVSWYQQTPGQGLQFLFEYFSETQRNKGNFPGRFSGRQFSNSRSEMNVSTLELGDSALYLCASSLGGGKETQYFGPGTRLLVL.